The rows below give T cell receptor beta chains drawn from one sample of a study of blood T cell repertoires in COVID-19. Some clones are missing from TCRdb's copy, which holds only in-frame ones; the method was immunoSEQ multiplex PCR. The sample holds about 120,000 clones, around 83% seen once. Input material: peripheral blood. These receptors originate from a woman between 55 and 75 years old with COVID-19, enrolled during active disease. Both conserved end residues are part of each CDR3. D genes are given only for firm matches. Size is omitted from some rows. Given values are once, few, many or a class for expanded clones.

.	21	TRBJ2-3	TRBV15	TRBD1	TGTGCCACCAGCAGAGACCTCGGGACAGGGTCCTCCCTCCTTAGCACAGATACGCAGTATTTT	CATSRDLGTGSSLLSTDTQYF
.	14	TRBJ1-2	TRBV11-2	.	TGTGCCAGCAGCCAGGTGGGGGCGAGAATAGGCTACACCTTC	CASSQVGARIGYTF
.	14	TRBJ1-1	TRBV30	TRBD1	TGTGCCTGGATCCCCATGACAGGGTACACTGAAGCTTTCTTT	CAWIPMTGYTEAFF
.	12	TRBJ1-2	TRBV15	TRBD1	TGTGCCACCGGACAGGGCGACTATGGCTACACCTTC	CATGQGDYGYTF
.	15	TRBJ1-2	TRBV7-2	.	TGTGCCAGCAGCTTTATACAAAATCCAGTGTATGGCTACACCTTC	CASSFIQNPVYGYTF
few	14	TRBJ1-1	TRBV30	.	TGTGCCTGGAGTGTAAAGGGGATGAACACTGAAGCTTTCTTT	CAWSVKGMNTEAFF
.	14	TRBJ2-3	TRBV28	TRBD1	TGTGCCAGCAGTTTATTTCAGGGGGCAGATACGCAGTATTTT	CASSLFQGADTQYF
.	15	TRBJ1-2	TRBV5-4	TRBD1	TGTGCCAGCAGCTTGGCCAGGGGACAGGGTTATGGCTACACCTTC	CASSLARGQGYGYTF
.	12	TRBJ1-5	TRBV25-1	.	TGTGCCAGCAGTGTCACGGGGTGGCCCCAGCATTTT	CASSVTGWPQHF
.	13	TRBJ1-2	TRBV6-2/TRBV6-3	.	TGTGCCAGCAGTTCAAGGGGGACCTATGGCTACACCTTC	CASSSRGTYGYTF
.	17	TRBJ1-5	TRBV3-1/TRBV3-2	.	TGTGCCAGCAGCTTACTAGGACAGTACCCCGATCATCAGCCCCAGCATTTT	CASSLLGQYPDHQPQHF
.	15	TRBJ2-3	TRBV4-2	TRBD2	TGTGCCAGCAGCGATAGCGGGGGGGCAACAGATACGCAGTATTTT	CASSDSGGATDTQYF
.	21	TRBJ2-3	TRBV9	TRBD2	TGTGCCAGCAGCGTAGAGGGACTAGCGGGGGAGCCAGACCATAGCACAGATACGCAGTATTTT	CASSVEGLAGEPDHSTDTQYF
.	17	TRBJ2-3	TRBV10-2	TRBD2	TGCGCCAGCAGTGAGTCGATCGGGCGGGGGGGCGCAGATACGCAGTATTTT	CASSESIGRGGADTQYF
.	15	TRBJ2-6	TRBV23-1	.	TGCGCCAACTACCTATTGGACTCTGGGGCCAACGTCCTGACTTTC	CANYLLDSGANVLTF
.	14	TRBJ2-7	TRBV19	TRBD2	TGTGCCAGTGCCGCGGGGGGCGGTATCTACGAGCAGTACTTC	CASAAGGGIYEQYF
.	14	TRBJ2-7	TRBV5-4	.	TGTGCCAGCAGCACCTCAGGGAATTCCTACGAGCAGTACTTC	CASSTSGNSYEQYF
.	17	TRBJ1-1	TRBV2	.	TGTGCCAGTAGACCATCCCCTGAACAGGGCCCCAGGTCTGAAGCTTTCTTT	CASRPSPEQGPRSEAFF
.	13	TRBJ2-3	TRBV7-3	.	TGTGCCAGCAGCTTCTACGGGGGAGATACGCAGTATTTT	CASSFYGGDTQYF
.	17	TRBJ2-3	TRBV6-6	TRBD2	TGTGCCAGCAGTCCCTCTAGCGGGGACGATTTCACAGATACGCAGTATTTT	CASSPSSGDDFTDTQYF
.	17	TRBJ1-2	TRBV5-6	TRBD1	TGTGCCAGCAGCCAGTTCTCAAGGGGGCCGGTGGGCTATGGCTACACCTTC	CASSQFSRGPVGYGYTF
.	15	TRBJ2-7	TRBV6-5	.	TGTGCCAGCAGTTACGGCGGTACATCCTCCTACGAGCAGTACTTC	CASSYGGTSSYEQYF
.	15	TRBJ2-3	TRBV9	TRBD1	TGTGCCAGCAGCGTAAGGGGACAGGGTCCAGATACGCAGTATTTT	CASSVRGQGPDTQYF
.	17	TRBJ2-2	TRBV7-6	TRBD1	TGTGCCAGCAGCTTAGGTTCCCAGGGGGCGCTTACCGGGGAGCTGTTTTTT	CASSLGSQGALTGELFF
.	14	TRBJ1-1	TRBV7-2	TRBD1	TGTGCCAGCAGCTTAAACAGGGGAATCACTGAAGCTTTCTTT	CASSLNRGITEAFF
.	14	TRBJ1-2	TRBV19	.	TGTGCCAGTACCTGGGGGGGGGCTGGCTATGGCTACACCTTC	CASTWGGAGYGYTF
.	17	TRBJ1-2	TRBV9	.	TGTGCCAGCAGCGAGTACTTTGGGCCCCCATCGGACTATGGCTACACCTTC	CASSEYFGPPSDYGYTF
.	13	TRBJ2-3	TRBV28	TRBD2	TGTGCCAGCAGGGGACTAGTTGGAGATACGCAGTATTTT	CASRGLVGDTQYF
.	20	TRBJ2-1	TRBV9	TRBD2	TGTGCCAGCAGCGACCCCATGGAAGCGGGGGGATTAAGCTCCTACAATGAGCAGTTCTTC	CASSDPMEAGGLSSYNEQFF
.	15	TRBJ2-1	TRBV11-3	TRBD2	TGTGCCAGCAGCCGGAGCGGGGGGGCCTTCAATGAGCAGTTCTTC	CASSRSGGAFNEQFF
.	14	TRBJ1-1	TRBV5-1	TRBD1	TGCGCCAGCAGCGACAGGGCCGTGGACACTGAAGCTTTCTTT	CASSDRAVDTEAFF
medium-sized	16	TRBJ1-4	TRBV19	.	TGTGCCAGTAGTTCCGGAAGGGAGGGAAGTAATGAAAAACTGTTTTTT	CASSSGREGSNEKLFF
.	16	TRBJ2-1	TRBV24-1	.	TGTGCCACCAGTGACCCGGCAACCTCAGGGGACAATGAGCAGTTCTTC	CATSDPATSGDNEQFF
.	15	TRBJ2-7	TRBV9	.	TGTGCCAGCAGCGTATCGGCAGGGGTGGCCTACGAGCAGTACTTC	CASSVSAGVAYEQYF
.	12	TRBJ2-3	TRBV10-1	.	TGCGCCAGCAGTCGCAACACGGATACGCAGTATTTT	CASSRNTDTQYF
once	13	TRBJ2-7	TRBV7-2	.	TGTGCCAGCAGCTTAGACCGGTCCTACGAGCAGTACTTC	CASSLDRSYEQYF
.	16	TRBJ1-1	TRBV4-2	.	TGTGCCAGCAGCCAAGAAACCCTCGGGGTGCTCACTGAAGCTTTCTTT	CASSQETLGVLTEAFF
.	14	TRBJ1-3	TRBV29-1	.	TGCAGCGCCGAGAGGGCAGACTCTGGAAACACCATATATTTT	CSAERADSGNTIYF
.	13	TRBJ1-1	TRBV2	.	TGTGCCAGCAAGGCGGACATGAACACTGAAGCTTTCTTT	CASKADMNTEAFF
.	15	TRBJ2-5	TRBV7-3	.	TGTGCCAGCAGTTCTTCTTCCGGGACACAAGAGACCCAGTACTTC	CASSSSSGTQETQYF
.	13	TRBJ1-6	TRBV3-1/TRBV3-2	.	TGTGCCAGCAGCCAAACAGGGCCCGTGGCCCTCCACTTT	CASSQTGPVALHF
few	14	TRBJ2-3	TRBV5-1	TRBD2	TGCGCCAGCAGCTTAAGCGGGGGAACAGATACGCAGTATTTT	CASSLSGGTDTQYF
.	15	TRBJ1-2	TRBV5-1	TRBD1	TGCGCCAGCAGCTTGGGACAGGGGGCCCAAGATGGCTACACCTTC	CASSLGQGAQDGYTF
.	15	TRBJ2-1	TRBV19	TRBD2	TGTGCCAGTAGTATCCCGAGCGGGGGGGCGTATGAGCAGTTCTTC	CASSIPSGGAYEQFF
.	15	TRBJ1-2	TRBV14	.	TGTGCCAGCAGCCACAGGAGGGGTCCTATCTATGGCTACACCTTC	CASSHRRGPIYGYTF